This TCR beta chain is from a study of T cell repertoires in cytomegalovirus infection. Overall study context: Use of recently identified HLA-C-restricted and well-studied HLA-B-restricted CMV epitopes was part of the study. In public TCR beta signatures, there were indications of both CMV infection and matching HLA type.

One entry per CDR3 protein results from TCRdb running MiXCR on the reads. The data show 300,000 to 400,000 distinct CDR3 sequences, more than 20% seen once. Germline assignment: CDR1 SGHVS and CDR2 FNYEAQ. V lost 0 bases to trimming and J lost 2 bases; unmatched junction nucleotides: 4. The length of the CDR3 is 15 residues. Notes on the study in general: There were carriers of CMV plus the relevant HLA, and cumulative public TCR beta family frequency identified them. Ex vivo responses were dominated by HLA-C-restricted CMV-specific TCR beta clonotypes.

This clonotype was found a few times. Antigen unknown. The sequencing here drew on cultured PBMCs, taken from culture after CMV antigen stimulation. The chain employs TRBV7-6 and TRBJ2-7, with 7 bases fitting TRBD1. The TCR comes from a human donor in good health (CMV status not recorded). Some clones in this sample may be carry-over from other donors' samples. This chain's CDR3 is CASSLALTGAYEQYF. CDR3 nucleotides: TGTGCCAGCAGCTTAGCGCTCACAGGGGCCTACGAGCAGTACTTC.